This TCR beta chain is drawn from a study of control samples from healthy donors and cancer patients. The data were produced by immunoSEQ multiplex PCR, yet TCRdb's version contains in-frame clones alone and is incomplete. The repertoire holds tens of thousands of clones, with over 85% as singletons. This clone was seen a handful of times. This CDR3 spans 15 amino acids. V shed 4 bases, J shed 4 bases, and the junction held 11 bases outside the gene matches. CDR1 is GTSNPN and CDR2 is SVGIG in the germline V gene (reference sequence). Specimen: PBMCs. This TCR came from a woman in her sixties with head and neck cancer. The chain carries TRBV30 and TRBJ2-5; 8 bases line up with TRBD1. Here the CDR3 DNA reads TGTGCCTGGAAAGATTGGACAGGGTCGGGAGAGACCCAGTACTTC. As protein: CAWKDWTGSGETQYF.